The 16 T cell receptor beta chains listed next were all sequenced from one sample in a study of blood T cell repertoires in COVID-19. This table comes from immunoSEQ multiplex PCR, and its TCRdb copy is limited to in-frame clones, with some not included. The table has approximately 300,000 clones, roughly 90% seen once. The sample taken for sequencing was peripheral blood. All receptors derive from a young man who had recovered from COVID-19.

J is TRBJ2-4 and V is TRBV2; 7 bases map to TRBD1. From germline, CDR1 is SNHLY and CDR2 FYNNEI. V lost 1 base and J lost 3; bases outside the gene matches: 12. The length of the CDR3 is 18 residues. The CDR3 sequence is CASSEESRGRLGKNIQYF. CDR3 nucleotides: TGTGCCAGCAGTGAAGAGAGCAGGGGGAGATTGGGCAAAAACATTCAGTACTTC.

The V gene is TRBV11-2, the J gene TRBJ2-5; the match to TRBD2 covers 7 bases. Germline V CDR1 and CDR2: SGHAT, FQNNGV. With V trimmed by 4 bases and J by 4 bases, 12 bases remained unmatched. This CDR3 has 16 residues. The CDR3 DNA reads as TGTGCCAGCAGCTCGTTAGCGGGCTGGGGGAGAGAGACCCAGTACTTC. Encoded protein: CASSSLAGWGRETQYF.

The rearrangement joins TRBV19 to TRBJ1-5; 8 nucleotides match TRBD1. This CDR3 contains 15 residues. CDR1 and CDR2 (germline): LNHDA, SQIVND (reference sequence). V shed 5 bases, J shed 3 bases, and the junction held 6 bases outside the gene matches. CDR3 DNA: TGTGCCAGTAGTGTGGACAGGGAGTTCAATCAGCCCCAGCATTTT. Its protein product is CASSVDREFNQPQHF.

The CDR3 region is CAWRGQGGYNEQFF. CDR3 DNA: TGTGCCTGGAGGGGACAGGGGGGCTACAATGAGCAGTTCTTC. The chain employs TRBV30 and TRBJ2-1, with TRBD1 matching 11 bases. The germline V gene has CDR1 GTSNPN and CDR2 SVGIG (reference sequence). Trimming removed 3 bases from V and 3 bases from J; junction bases left unmatched: 1. The CDR3 runs to 14 residues.

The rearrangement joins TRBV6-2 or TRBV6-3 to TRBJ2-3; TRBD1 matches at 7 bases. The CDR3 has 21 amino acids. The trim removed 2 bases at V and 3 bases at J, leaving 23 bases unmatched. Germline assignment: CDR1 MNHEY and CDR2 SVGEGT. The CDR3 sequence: CASSYRTGRQVGRVGTDTQYF. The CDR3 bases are TGTGCCAGCAGTTACCGGACAGGTCGCCAAGTTGGGAGAGTTGGGACAGATACGCAGTATTTT.

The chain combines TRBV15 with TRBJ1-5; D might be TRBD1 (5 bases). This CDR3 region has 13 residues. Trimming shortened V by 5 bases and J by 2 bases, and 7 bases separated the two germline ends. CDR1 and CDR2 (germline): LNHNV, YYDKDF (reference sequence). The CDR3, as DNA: TGTGCCACCAGCTGGGGGGGCAATCAGCCCCAGCATTTT. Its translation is CATSWGGNQPQHF.

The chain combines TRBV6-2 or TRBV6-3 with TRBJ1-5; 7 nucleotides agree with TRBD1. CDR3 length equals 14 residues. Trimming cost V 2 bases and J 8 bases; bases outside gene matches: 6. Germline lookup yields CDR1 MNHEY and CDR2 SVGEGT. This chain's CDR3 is CASSYDIQGEPQHF. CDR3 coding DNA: TGTGCCAGCAGTTACGATATTCAGGGGGAGCCCCAGCATTTT.

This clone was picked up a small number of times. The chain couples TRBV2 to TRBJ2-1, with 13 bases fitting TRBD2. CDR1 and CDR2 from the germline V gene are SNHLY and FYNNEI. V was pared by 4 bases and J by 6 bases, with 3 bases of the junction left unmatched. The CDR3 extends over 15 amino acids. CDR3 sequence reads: CASSAGLAGVNEQFF. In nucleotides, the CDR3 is TGTGCCAGCAGTGCCGGACTAGCGGGAGTCAATGAGCAGTTCTTC.

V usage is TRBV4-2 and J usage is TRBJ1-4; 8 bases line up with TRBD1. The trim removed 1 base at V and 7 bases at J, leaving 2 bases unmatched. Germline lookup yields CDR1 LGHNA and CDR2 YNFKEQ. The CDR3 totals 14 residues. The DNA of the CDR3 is TGTGCCAGCAGCCAAGTCGACAGGGGTGAAAAACTGTTTTTT. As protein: CASSQVDRGEKLFF.

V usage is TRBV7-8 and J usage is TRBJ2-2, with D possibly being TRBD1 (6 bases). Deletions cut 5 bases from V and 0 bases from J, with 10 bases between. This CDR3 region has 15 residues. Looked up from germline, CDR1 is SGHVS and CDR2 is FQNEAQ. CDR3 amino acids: CASSLGHTNTGELFF. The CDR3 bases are TGTGCCAGCAGCCTGGGACATACGAACACCGGGGAGCTGTTTTTT.

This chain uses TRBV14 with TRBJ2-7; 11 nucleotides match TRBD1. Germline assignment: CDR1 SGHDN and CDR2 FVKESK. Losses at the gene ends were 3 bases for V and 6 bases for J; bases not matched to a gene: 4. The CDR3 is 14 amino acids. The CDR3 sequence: CASSQWTGGIEQYF. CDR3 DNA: TGTGCCAGCAGCCAGTGGACAGGGGGCATCGAGCAGTACTTC.

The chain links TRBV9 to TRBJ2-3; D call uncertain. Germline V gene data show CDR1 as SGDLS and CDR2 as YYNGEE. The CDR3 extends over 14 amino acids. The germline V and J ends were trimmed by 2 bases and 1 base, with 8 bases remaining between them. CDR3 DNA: TGTGCCAGCAGCGTTCTTCAGGGCACAGATACGCAGTATTTT. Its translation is CASSVLQGTDTQYF. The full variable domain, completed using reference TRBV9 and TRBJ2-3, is DSGVTQTPKHLITATGQRVTLRCSPRSGDLSVYWYQQSLDQGLQFLIQYYNGEERAKGNILERFSAQQFPDLHSELNLSSLELGDSALYFCASSVLQGTDTQYFGPGTRLTVL.

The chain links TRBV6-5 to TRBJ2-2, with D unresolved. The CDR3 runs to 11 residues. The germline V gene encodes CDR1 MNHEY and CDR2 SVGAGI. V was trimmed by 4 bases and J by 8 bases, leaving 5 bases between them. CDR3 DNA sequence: TGTGCCAGCAGTTCTGTGGGGGAGCTGTTTTTT. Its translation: CASSSVGELFF.

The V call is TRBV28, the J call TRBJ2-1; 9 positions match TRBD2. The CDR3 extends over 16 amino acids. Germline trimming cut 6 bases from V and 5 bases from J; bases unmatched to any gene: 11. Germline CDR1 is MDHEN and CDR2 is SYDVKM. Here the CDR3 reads CASRPGGGRAHNEQFF. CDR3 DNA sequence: TGTGCCAGCAGGCCCGGGGGCGGGAGGGCTCACAATGAGCAGTTCTTC.

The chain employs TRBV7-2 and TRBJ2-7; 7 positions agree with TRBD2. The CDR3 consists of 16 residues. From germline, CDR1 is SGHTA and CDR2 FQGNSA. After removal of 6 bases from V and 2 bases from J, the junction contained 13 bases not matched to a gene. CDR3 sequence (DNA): TGTGCCAGCAGTCAACTTGGGAGGGCCCGGACCTACGAGCAGTACTTC. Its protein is CASSQLGRARTYEQYF.

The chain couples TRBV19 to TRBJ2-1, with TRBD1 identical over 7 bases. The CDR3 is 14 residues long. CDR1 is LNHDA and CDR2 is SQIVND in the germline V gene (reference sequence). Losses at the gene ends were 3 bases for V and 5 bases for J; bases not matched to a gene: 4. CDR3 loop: CASSIVGTDNEQFF. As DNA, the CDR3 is TGTGCCAGTAGTATCGTGGGGACAGACAATGAGCAGTTCTTC.